A single T cell receptor (beta chain) is shown here with its context. Its antigen is unknown. Base-call qualities are not available, and no considerably larger clone is one nucleotide away. The data are from a study of T-cell memory formation after mild COVID-19 (dated by TCRdb to about 2021). Regarding the research as a whole: TCR sequence clusters from the two donors were found to be largely donor specific. T-cell clones expanding and contracting after mild COVID-19 in two donors were tracked by longitudinal TCRalpha and TCRbeta repertoire sequencing. The cohort comprised two young, previously healthy adult volunteers, one female and one male.

Ficoll-Paque density gradient centrifugation was used to isolate PBMCs. Sequencer: Illumina NovaSeq 6000. TCRalpha and TCRbeta cDNA libraries were constructed by 5'RACE with constant-segment primers, with sample barcodes and unique molecular identifiers being introduced. RNA was extracted from every sample with Trizol reagent. Library amplification was performed in two PCR steps, and a second sample barcode and Illumina TruSeq adapters were introduced in the second step. Sequencing of libraries was performed on an Illumina NovaSeq with 2 x 150 bp paired-end reads. The published analysis was carried out like this. With migec v1.2.7, reads were demultiplexed and then collapsed into UMI-guided consensus sequences. With mixcr v2.1.11, UMI consensuses were aligned to TRA and TRB V and J templates and assembled into clonotypes. Clonotypes were classified as expanded or contracted when called significant by both edgeR and NoisET, with noise models trained on biological replicates. For edgeR calls, the thresholds were a false discovery rate-adjusted p below 0.01 and a log2 fold-change of 1. As an exploratory analysis of dynamics, PCA with hierarchical clustering was applied to max-normalized trajectories of the 1000 most abundant clonotypes. Separately sequenced CD4+ and CD8+ repertoires were used to assign the CD4 or CD8 phenotype of responding clones. TCRdb reran the public reads through fastp at Q25 and MiXCR, keeping productive beta chains. Rows are combined by CDR3 protein, so each entry shows the most common genes and DNA. It is TCRdb's table, rather than the study itself, that gives the V and J calls and clone size. A total of about 560,000 distinct CDR3 sequences appear in this sample, 20% to 25% of them only once. The ten largest clonotypes hold approximately 8.4% of the sample.

On the study overall, not on this receptor specifically: Whether the second-wave clones peaking on day 37 were SARS-CoV-2 specific was not confirmed. The study covered only a couple of mild cases, and larger cohorts including severe cases with pre-infection samples were considered necessary. Contracting CD4+ clones turned up mainly in the CM and EM memory subsets, whereas EMRA was where CD8+ clones were enriched. Balanced CD4/CD8 phenotypes were observed for clones contracting from day 15 to 85, whereas a bias towards CD4+ was observed for a second wave of clones expanding from day 15 to 37. Some responding clones were detected in pre-infection memory, which suggested that pre-existing cross-reactive memory T cells had joined the SARS-CoV-2 response.

From cysteine to phenylalanine, the CDR3 is 15 amino acids long. The only DNA kept is the CDR3, 45 bases in frame from the first base. V is reduced by 3 bases and J by 3 bases, leaving a spacing of 11 bases between them. Sequences MGHDK (CDR1) and SYGVNS (CDR2) are obtained from the germline V gene. The sample taken for sequencing was PBMCs or a T cell subset sorted from them (not recorded which). The TCR was taken from an adult woman who had mild COVID-19 (a few samples of this study predate the infection). The sample titles of this study are shuffled in the database, so cell type and time point are left out; the donor was told from shared clones. Recombination linked TRBV25-1 to TRBJ1-4; the D gene is possibly TRBD1, with 6 bases matching. The CDR3 is CASSDPRGSNEKLFF. The DNA is TGTGCCAGCAGTGACCCCAGGGGCTCTAATGAAAAACTGTTTTTT.